The TCR beta chain described here comes from a study of technical replicates of blood from a handful of donors. Sequencing used immunoSEQ multiplex PCR; TCRdb keeps in-frame clones, though not all of them. The table lists tens of thousands of clones, about 94% of them singletons, with roughly 0.4% in the top ten. Germline V gives CDR1 SQVTM, CDR2 ANQGSEA. CDR3 size: 13 residues. The V gene lost 7 bases and the J gene lost 3 bases, with 15 bases spanning the gap. J is TRBJ1-1 and V is TRBV29-1; D is ambiguous. This receptor was taken from a human donor in good health. Material for sequencing was T cells isolated from PBMCs. This CDR3 reads CSARLGMDTEAFF. The CDR3 bases are TGCAGCGCCCGGCTAGGTATGGACACTGAAGCTTTCTTT.